The 32 T cell receptor beta chains listed next were all sequenced from one sample in a study of shared clonotypes between healthy human individuals. Profiled with immunoSEQ multiplex PCR; TCRdb holds only in-frame clones, not every one. The sample consists of about 2,500,000 clones, more than 80% of them appearing once. What was sequenced was naive CD4+ T cells sorted from blood. As to subset: CD45RA+ positively selected. The source of these receptors is a man aged 18 to 35 in good health.

This clone was recorded once. This chain joins TRBV5-1 and TRBJ1-1; perhaps TRBD1 as D (5 bases). Trimming shortened V by 4 bases and J by 3 bases, and 10 bases separated the two germline ends. Germline CDR1 SGHRS, CDR2 YFSETQ. CDR3 length equals 13 residues. CDR3 coding DNA: TGCGCCAGCAGCCGGGCGGGGGACACTGAAGCTTTCTTT. Protein product: CASSRAGDTEAFF. Combining the CDR3 with reference TRBV5-1 and TRBJ1-1 gives the whole variable domain KAGVTQTPRYLIKTRGQQVTLSCSPISGHRSVSWYQQTPGQGLQFLFEYFSETQRNKGNFPGRFSGRQFSNSRSEMNVSTLELGDSALYLCASSRAGDTEAFFGQGTRLTVV.

V usage is TRBV6-5 and J usage is TRBJ2-7; 11 bases align to TRBD1. V was pared by 4 bases and J by 2 bases, with 4 bases of the junction left unmatched. In germline, CDR1 is MNHEY, CDR2 SVGAGI. The CDR3 sequence is 15 residues long. The CDR3 DNA is TGTGCCAGCAGTTCCGGACAGGGGGCGGCCTACGAGCAGTACTTC. This translates into CASSSGQGAAYEQYF.

This clone was found once. The chain couples TRBV6-5 to TRBJ2-7, with D possibly matching TRBD2 (6 bases). Trimming cost V 2 bases and J 5 bases, with 16 bases left between them. The CDR3 has 15 amino acids. Germline assignment: CDR1 MNHEY and CDR2 SVGAGI. CDR3 DNA sequence: TGTGCCAGCAGTTACGGAGGGGCAGGCCCCAACGAGCAGTACTTC. Translating it yields CASSYGGAGPNEQYF.

The CDR3 DNA is TGCGCCAGCAGCGTGCAGACAGGCCGTGCCTCTGGAAACACCATATATTTT. Amino acids: CASSVQTGRASGNTIYF. This sequence joins TRBV5-1 and TRBJ1-3, with TRBD1 as a possible D gene (6 bases). Trimming removed 4 bases from V and 0 bases from J, with 17 bases in between. The CDR3 covers 17 residues. CDR1 is SGHRS and CDR2 is YFSETQ in the germline V gene.

The chain has TRBV4-1 and TRBJ2-7, with 10 positions matching TRBD2. Germline V gene sequence: CDR1 MGHRA, CDR2 YSYEKL. Germline trimming cut 0 bases from V and 2 bases from J; bases unmatched to any gene: 7. This CDR3 is 17 amino acids long. CDR3 sequence reads: CASSQDLGSGRPYEQYF. CDR3 DNA: TGCGCCAGCAGCCAAGATCTGGGTAGCGGGAGGCCCTACGAGCAGTACTTC.

This clone was seen only a few times. This chain joins TRBV30 and TRBJ1-5; 8 nucleotides match TRBD1. The CDR3 is 15 residues long. Trimming cost V 0 bases and J 4 bases; bases outside gene matches: 5. Germline CDR1 is GTSNPN and CDR2 is SVGIG (reference sequence). CDR3 protein: CAWSVAGQGNQPQHF. CDR3 sequence (DNA): TGTGCCTGGAGTGTAGCAGGACAGGGTAATCAGCCCCAGCATTTT.

The rearrangement joins TRBV9 to TRBJ2-3; 7 nucleotides match TRBD2. Trimming cost V 0 bases and J 0 bases; bases outside gene matches: 7. Per germline, CDR1 SGDLS and CDR2 YYNGEE. This CDR3 comprises 17 residues. CDR3: CASSVGASGPSTDTQYF. The DNA of the CDR3 is TGTGCCAGCAGCGTAGGGGCTAGCGGCCCAAGCACAGATACGCAGTATTTT.

The chain combines TRBV6-1 with TRBJ2-1, with D tentatively TRBD2 (7 bases). The ends were cut back, 0 bases at V and 1 base at J, with 10 bases in the middle. The CDR3 is 16 amino acids. CDR1 is MNHNS and CDR2 is SASEGT in the germline V gene. The CDR3 nucleotides are TGTGCCAGCAGTGAAGCGGGGGGGCGTTCCTACAATGAGCAGTTCTTC. Translated, it gives CASSEAGGRSYNEQFF.

The CDR3 region is CASSYSALSKPQHF. The CDR3 DNA is TGTGCCAGCAGTTACTCGGCCCTATCAAAGCCCCAGCATTTT. The genes are TRBV6-5 and TRBJ1-5; no firm D call. The CDR3 spans 14 residues. Trimming pared 0 bases from V and 8 bases from J, leaving 11 bases between. The germline V gene encodes CDR1 MNHEY and CDR2 SVGAGI.

The V gene is TRBV28, the J gene TRBJ1-2; perhaps TRBD1 as D (5 bases). Trimming removed 11 bases at V and 6 bases at J, with 16 bases between. There are 12 residues in the CDR3. Germline V lookup: CDR1 MDHEN, CDR2 SYDVKM. The CDR3 spells CASTRVGDGYTF. The CDR3 DNA reads TGTGCCTCGACTCGGGTGGGGGATGGCTACACCTTC.

The chain uses TRBV5-1 and TRBJ2-1; weak D call: TRBD1 (5 bases). Germline V gene sequence: CDR1 SGHRS, CDR2 YFSETQ. The CDR3 sequence is 17 residues long. Trimming took off 0 bases at V and 8 bases at J, with 21 bases between the two ends. CDR3 sequence reads: CASSLGGSGLNIDEQFF. The CDR3 region has the DNA TGCGCCAGCAGCTTGGGAGGCTCAGGGCTTAACATCGATGAGCAGTTCTTC.

On this clone: Other DNA sequences in this specimen translate into the identical CDR3. The rearrangement links TRBV30 to TRBJ1-5, with TRBD1 as a possible D gene (6 bases). Trimming removed 3 bases at V and 7 bases at J, with 13 bases between. The CDR3 spans 13 residues. Per the germline V gene, CDR1 is GTSNPN and CDR2 is SVGIG (reference sequence). CDR3 DNA: TGTGCCTGGAGCCTACAGGGCGGGCAGCCCCAGCATTTT. This encodes CAWSLQGGQPQHF.

The chain links TRBV13 to TRBJ1-3; D is ambiguous. The CDR3 covers 17 residues. V was shortened by 1 base and J by 1 base, with 14 bases between the two germline ends. Germline loops: CDR1 PRHDT, CDR2 FYEKMQ (reference sequence). In DNA form, the CDR3 reads TGTGCCAGCAGCTTAGTGGGGTTAATAGGGTCTGGAAACACCATATATTTT. Translated: CASSLVGLIGSGNTIYF. Looking up the rest from reference TRBV13 and TRBJ1-3 gives the full variable domain: AAGVIQSPRHLIKEKRETATLKCYPIPRHDTVYWYQQGPGQDPQFLISFYEKMQSDKGSIPDRFSAQQFSDYHSELNMSSLELGDSALYFCASSLVGLIGSGNTIYFGEGSWLTVV.

This sequence joins TRBV5-4 and TRBJ2-3; D unresolved. V was shortened by 5 bases and J by 2 bases, with 6 bases between the two germline ends. CDR3 length equals 12 residues. Germline V gene sequence: CDR1 SGHNT, CDR2 YYREEE (reference sequence). The CDR3 sequence is CASRANTDTQYF. The DNA for the CDR3 is TGTGCCAGCAGGGCTAACACAGATACGCAGTATTTT. The entire variable domain, with the rest obtained from reference TRBV5-4 and TRBJ2-3, is as follows: ETGVTQSPTHLIKTRGQQVTLRCSSQSGHNTVSWYQQALGQGPQFIFQYYREEENGRGNFPPRFSGLQFPNYSSELNVNALELDDSALYLCASRANTDTQYFGPGTRLTVL.

The J gene is TRBJ2-5, the V gene TRBV19, with 7 nucleotides matching TRBD1. TRBJ2-7 explains the end of the DNA better; the J call may be wrong. This CDR3 region has 13 residues. Germline V gives CDR1 LNHDA, CDR2 SQIVND (reference sequence). The CDR3 spells CASRETGSYEQYF. The CDR3 DNA follows: TGTGCCAGTAGGGAGACAGGGTCGTACGAGCAGTACTTC.

The chain uses TRBV5-1 and TRBJ1-6, with D possibly TRBD1 on 5 matching bases. The V gene lost 5 bases and the J gene lost 7 bases, with 10 bases spanning the gap. The germline V gene has CDR1 SGHRS and CDR2 YFSETQ. The CDR3 spans 13 residues. The CDR3 nucleotides are TGCGCCAGCAGGCCCGAGGGGAATTCACCCCTCCACTTT. Amino acid sequence: CASRPEGNSPLHF.

This clone occurred once. The chain couples TRBV5-1 to TRBJ1-2, with 9 bases fitting TRBD1. CDR1 SGHRS and CDR2 YFSETQ come from the germline V gene. The CDR3 sequence is 14 residues long. J gave up 2 bases and V 5 bases, and 4 bases lay outside the gene matches. The CDR3 DNA is TGCGCCAGCAGTATGGGACAGGGCAACTATGGCTACACCTTC. Amino acids: CASSMGQGNYGYTF.

The V and J genes are TRBV2 and TRBJ2-3, with TRBD2 matching 10 bases. The CDR3 has 16 residues. V lost 10 bases and J lost 1; bases outside the gene matches: 11. Germline V lookup: CDR1 SNHLY, CDR2 FYNNEI. This CDR3 reads CATGLAENVGTDTQYF. The CDR3 nucleotides are TGTGCCACCGGACTAGCGGAAAACGTAGGCACAGATACGCAGTATTTT.

The chain recombines TRBV5-1 with TRBJ1-6; D not resolved. The V gene's germline CDR1 is SGHRS and CDR2 YFSETQ. The CDR3 has 14 amino acids. The germline V and J ends were trimmed by 0 bases and 4 bases, with 5 bases remaining between them. The CDR3 loop is CASSLDGYNSPLHF. The CDR3 region has the DNA TGCGCCAGCAGCTTGGACGGTTATAATTCACCCCTCCACTTT.

Worth noting for this clone: Other DNA sequences from this sample encode an identical CDR3 as well. The gene calls are TRBV6-6 and TRBJ2-7, with D perhaps matching TRBD2 (5 bases). CDR1 MNHNY and CDR2 SVGAGI come from the germline V gene (reference sequence). Trimming shortened V by 2 bases and J by 3 bases, and 11 bases separated the two germline ends. This CDR3 has 14 amino acids. CDR3 in amino acids: CASSYGSGGYEQYF. The CDR3 DNA sequence: TGTGCCAGCAGTTACGGCAGCGGAGGCTACGAGCAGTACTTC.

The chain is built from TRBV18 and TRBJ2-1; 8 bases are a match to TRBD2. This CDR3 spans 16 amino acids. Germline lookup yields CDR1 KGHSH and CDR2 LQKENI. Losses at the gene ends were 5 bases for V and 5 bases for J; bases not matched to a gene: 11. CDR3 protein: CASSGPGTRENNEQFF. CDR3 sequence (DNA): TGTGCCAGCTCAGGCCCCGGGACTAGAGAAAACAATGAGCAGTTCTTC.

This clone was seen a single time. This rearrangement joins TRBV2 to TRBJ1-5, with 10 bases aligning to TRBD1. This CDR3 is 13 amino acids long. The V gene end was trimmed by 6 bases and the J gene end by 7 bases; junction bases not matched to a gene: 3. In germline, CDR1 is SNHLY, CDR2 FYNNEI. The CDR3 nucleotides read TGTGCCAGCAGGGGGGACAGGGGACAGCCCCAGCATTTT. Translated: CASRGDRGQPQHF.

This sequence joins TRBV11-2 and TRBJ2-1; D ambiguous. There are 11 residues in the CDR3. Between the trimmed V and J ends, which lost 2 bases and 9 bases, there was a span of 5 bases. Germline V gene data show CDR1 as SGHAT and CDR2 as FQNNGV. CDR3 sequence (DNA): TGTGCCAGCAGCTTAAACGGTGAGCAGTTCTTC. Residues: CASSLNGEQFF.

The chain joins TRBV7-3 to TRBJ2-5, with D tentatively TRBD2 (5 bases). CDR1 SGHTA and CDR2 FQGTGA come from the germline V gene. This CDR3 comprises 15 residues. Trimming took off 1 base at V and 2 bases at J, with 11 bases between the two ends. The CDR3 loop reads CASSLNPGFQETQYF. The DNA of the CDR3 is TGTGCCAGCAGCTTAAACCCGGGATTTCAAGAGACCCAGTACTTC.

The rearrangement joins TRBV2 to TRBJ2-2; 10 positions agree with TRBD2. Germline V gene data show CDR1 as SNHLY and CDR2 as FYNNEI. J lost 7 bases, V lost 8 bases, and 10 bases had no gene match. The CDR3 has 15 amino acids. CDR3 amino acids: CASSGGLAALGELFF. CDR3 nucleotide sequence: TGTGCCAGCTCTGGAGGACTAGCGGCCCTCGGGGAGCTGTTTTTT. The full variable domain, completed using reference TRBV2 and TRBJ2-2, is EPEVTQTPSHQVTQMGQEVILRCVPISNHLYFYWYRQILGQKVEFLVSFYNNEISEKSEIFDDQFSVERPDGSNFTLKIRSTKLEDSAMYFCASSGGLAALGELFFGEGSRLTVL.

The chain has TRBV30 and TRBJ1-2; D gene unclear. The CDR3 is made up of 13 amino acids. V lost 0 bases and J lost 2, with 7 bases in between. Germline V CDR1 and CDR2: GTSNPN, SVGIG (reference sequence). The CDR3 nucleotides read TGTGCCTGGAGTGTACAAGAAAACTATGGCTACACCTTC. Protein: CAWSVQENYGYTF.

Worth noting for this clone: Additional DNA sequences in this sample encode the identical CDR3. This sequence joins TRBV5-4 and TRBJ2-2, with 13 bases that match TRBD2. CDR3 length equals 17 residues. The germline V gene has CDR1 SGHNT and CDR2 YYREEE (reference sequence). Trimming removed 4 bases from V and 3 bases from J; junction bases left unmatched: 6. CDR3 nucleotide sequence: TGTGCCAGCAGCCCTGGACTAGCGGGAGTCGACACCGGGGAGCTGTTTTTT. Its translation: CASSPGLAGVDTGELFF.

This clone was picked up one time. The chain recombines TRBV9 with TRBJ2-1; D might be TRBD2 (6 bases). V lost 0 bases to trimming and J lost 5 bases, with 12 bases between them. This CDR3 contains 15 residues. Germline V gene lookup returns CDR1 SGDLS and CDR2 YYNGEE. The CDR3 reads CASSVASGVNNEQFF. CDR3 coding DNA: TGTGCCAGCAGCGTAGCTTCGGGAGTCAACAATGAGCAGTTCTTC.

This chain joins TRBV19 and TRBJ2-1; D gene uncertain. V was pared by 6 bases and J by 7 bases, with 13 bases between. The CDR3 is 13 residues long. The germline CDR1 and CDR2 sequences are LNHDA and SQIVND (reference sequence). CDR3 nucleotide sequence: TGTGCCAGTAGATCGGAAGGGCGGAATGAGCAGTTCTTC. It is translated as CASRSEGRNEQFF.

The chain recombines TRBV4-3 with TRBJ1-1; 7 positions agree with TRBD1. Germline V gene lookup returns CDR1 LGHNA and CDR2 YSLEER. This CDR3 spans 15 amino acids. J was trimmed by 5 bases and V by 4 bases; bases with no gene match: 10. The CDR3: CASSLNDGTETEAFF. The CDR3 DNA reads TGCGCCAGCAGCCTGAATGACGGGACAGAAACTGAAGCTTTCTTT.

The V gene is TRBV7-6, the J gene TRBJ2-5; no reliable D call. The CDR3 contains 13 residues. V dropped 5 bases and J dropped 4 bases, with 11 bases sitting between them. The germline V gene has CDR1 SGHVS and CDR2 FNYEAQ. CDR3 loop: CASSLRARETQYF. DNA of the CDR3: TGTGCCAGCAGCCTTAGGGCGAGAGAGACCCAGTACTTC.

The genes are TRBV10-3 and TRBJ2-7; 9 nucleotides line up with TRBD1. The CDR3 covers 14 residues. Germline CDR1 reads ENHRY; CDR2 reads SYGVKD. V was pared by 6 bases and J by 6 bases, with 9 bases of the junction left unmatched. The CDR3 sequence is CAISDRTGVGEQYF. The CDR3 DNA reads as TGTGCCATCAGCGACCGGACAGGGGTTGGCGAGCAGTACTTC.